The next 17 T cell receptor beta chains were all read from a single sample in a study of T cell changes during pregnancy in multiple sclerosis. Clones were sequenced by immunoSEQ multiplex PCR, and TCRdb holds only the in-frame ones, with some missing. The table has about 21,000 clones, 80% to 90% seen once. The material sequenced was CD8+ T cells from peripheral blood mononuclear cells, taken after pregnancy. The receptor source for this set is a female donor in good health, enrolled as a control in a pregnancy study.

V and J are TRBV9 and TRBJ1-3; a weak D match, TRBD1 (6 bases). V lost 4 bases and J 3 bases, leaving 17 bases between the germline ends. The CDR3 totals 16 residues. Germline V gives CDR1 SGDLS, CDR2 YYNGEE. The CDR3 region has the DNA TGTGCCAGCAGCCCCGGAGGGGGGGCGCTTGGAAACACCATATATTTT. It codes for CASSPGGGALGNTIYF.

In this sample, this clone turned up a few times. The chain has TRBV19 and TRBJ1-5; no clear D. V was pared by 7 bases and J by 1 base, with 14 bases between. This CDR3 is built from 15 residues. The V gene's germline CDR1 is LNHDA and CDR2 SQIVND (reference sequence). CDR3 sequence: CASTPLGVSNQPQHF. The CDR3 DNA reads TGTGCCAGTACCCCCCTCGGGGTCAGCAATCAGCCCCAGCATTTT. Combining the CDR3 with reference TRBV19 and TRBJ1-5 gives the whole variable domain DGGITQSPKYLFRKEGQNVTLSCEQNLNHDAMYWYRQDPGQGLRLIYYSQIVNDFQKGDIAEGYSVSREKKESFPLTVTSAQKNPTAFYLCASTPLGVSNQPQHFGDGTRLSIL.

This clone is a singleton in its sample. This chain joins TRBV9 and TRBJ2-3; perhaps TRBD1 as D (6 bases). This CDR3 spans 16 amino acids. Germline CDR1 SGDLS, CDR2 YYNGEE. V shed 0 bases and J shed 8 bases, with 19 bases lying between them. CDR3 amino acids: CASSVDGRGSLFTQYF. CDR3 coding DNA: TGTGCCAGCAGCGTAGATGGAAGGGGGAGCCTATTTACGCAGTATTTT. The full variable domain, in which reference TRBV9 and TRBJ2-3 provide the parts outside the CDR3, is DSGVTQTPKHLITATGQRVTLRCSPRSGDLSVYWYQQSLDQGLQFLIQYYNGEERAKGNILERFSAQQFPDLHSELNLSSLELGDSALYFCASSVDGRGSLFTQYFGPGTRLTVL.

The chain has TRBV18 and TRBJ2-5; no clear D gene. V lost 6 bases to trimming and J lost 2 bases, with 16 bases between them. The CDR3 runs to 15 residues. The germline CDR1 and CDR2 sequences are KGHSH and LQKENI. CDR3 sequence: CASSTTVMSQETQYF. The CDR3, as DNA: TGTGCCAGCTCCACCACGGTTATGAGTCAAGAGACCCAGTACTTC.

The chain is built from TRBV15 and TRBJ1-6; maybe TRBD1 (5 bases). The CDR3 runs 13 residues. V was shortened by 8 bases and J by 8 bases, with 13 bases between the two germline ends. The germline V gene encodes CDR1 LNHNV and CDR2 YYDKDF (reference sequence). The CDR3 DNA reads as TGTGCCACCCGGCCCAGGGTAGATTCACCCCTCCACTTT. Its translation: CATRPRVDSPLHF. Complete variable domain (other parts from reference TRBV15 and TRBJ1-6): DAMVIQNPRYQVTQFGKPVTLSCSQTLNHNVMYWYQQKSSQAPKLLFHYYDKDFNNEADTPDNFQSRRPNTSFCFLDIRSPGLGDTAMYLCATRPRVDSPLHFGNGTRLTVT.

The genes are TRBV7-2 and TRBJ2-1, with unresolved D. Per the germline V gene, CDR1 is SGHTA and CDR2 is FQGNSA. V lost 6 bases to trimming and J lost 3 bases, with 6 bases between them. This CDR3 spans 12 amino acids. The chain's CDR3 is CASRNSYNEQFF. The CDR3 DNA sequence: TGTGCCAGCAGGAACAGCTACAATGAGCAGTTCTTC.

The chain carries TRBV5-8 and TRBJ2-6; a possible D gene is TRBD2 (6 bases). Germline V gene sequence: CDR1 SGHTS, CDR2 YDEGEE. The V end was cut by 4 bases, the J end by 0 bases, with 14 bases between. The CDR3 has 17 residues. The CDR3 protein is CASSRGLANSGANVLTF. CDR3 DNA sequence: TGTGCCAGCAGCCGGGGACTGGCAAACTCTGGGGCCAACGTCCTGACTTTC.

V is TRBV7-3 and J is TRBJ2-7, with 7 bases matching TRBD2. The CDR3 totals 14 residues. V was pared by 5 bases and J by 1 base, with 5 bases of the junction left unmatched. Germline CDR1 reads SGHTA; CDR2 reads FQGTGA. CDR3 in amino acids: CASSPSSGSYEQYF. In DNA, the CDR3 is TGTGCCAGCAGCCCTTCTAGCGGATCCTACGAGCAGTACTTC.

This clone came up once. The CDR3 spells CASRLGQGRNEQFF. The DNA of the CDR3 is TGTGCCAGCAGGCTGGGACAGGGGCGCAATGAGCAGTTCTTC. The gene calls are TRBV7-9 and TRBJ2-1; 10 bases are a match to TRBD1. CDR3 length equals 14 residues. The V and J ends lost 6 bases and 6 bases, in that order; junction bases with no gene match: 5. Germline V gene data show CDR1 as SEHNR and CDR2 as FQNEAQ (reference sequence).

The chain is built from TRBV11-3 and TRBJ1-3; possibly TRBD1 for D (5 bases). This CDR3 comprises 12 residues. V lost 5 bases and J lost 8, with 10 bases in between. Germline V CDR1 and CDR2: SGHNT, YENEEA. For the CDR3, the DNA is TGTGCCAGCAGCCCCCGGGACTACACCATATATTTT. This codes for CASSPRDYTIYF.

V gene TRBV27 combines with J gene TRBJ2-7; possibly TRBD1 for D (6 bases). In germline, CDR1 is MNHEY, CDR2 SMNVEV (reference sequence). Trimming took 6 bases from V and 4 from J, leaving 13 bases between them. The CDR3 sequence is 13 residues long. The CDR3 loop is CASRAGTLYEQYF. Here the CDR3 DNA reads TGTGCCAGCAGAGCCGGGACACTGTACGAGCAGTACTTC.

The sample holds a few counts of this clone. The rearrangement uses TRBV20-1 and TRBJ1-1; no reliable D call. Germline V lookup: CDR1 DFQATT, CDR2 SNEGSKA (reference sequence). CDR3 length equals 10 residues. This CDR3 reads CSPLNTEAFF. The CDR3, as DNA: TGCAGCCCCTTGAACACTGAAGCTTTCTTT.

The table lists this clone with a count of one. J is TRBJ2-3 and V is TRBV13; possibly TRBD1 for D (6 bases). The CDR3 length is 15 residues. V shed 2 bases and J shed 5 bases, with 14 bases lying between them. Germline assignment: CDR1 PRHDT and CDR2 FYEKMQ (reference sequence). The CDR3 loop is CASSLNRAIRDTQYF. The CDR3 coding sequence is TGTGCCAGCAGCTTAAACAGGGCAATTCGAGATACGCAGTATTTT.

The chain links TRBV9 to TRBJ1-4, with D tentatively TRBD1 (6 bases). V was pared by 0 bases and J by 8 bases, with 11 bases between. Per germline, CDR1 SGDLS and CDR2 YYNGEE. CDR3 size: 14 residues. This chain's CDR3 is CASSVGGREEKLFF. CDR3 in DNA: TGTGCCAGCAGCGTAGGGGGGCGTGAGGAAAAACTGTTTTTT. Based on the CDR3 plus reference TRBV9 and TRBJ1-4, the full variable domain is DSGVTQTPKHLITATGQRVTLRCSPRSGDLSVYWYQQSLDQGLQFLIQYYNGEERAKGNILERFSAQQFPDLHSELNLSSLELGDSALYFCASSVGGREEKLFFGSGTQLSVL.

The V call is TRBV7-9, the J call TRBJ2-2; 8 bases are a match to TRBD2. CDR3 length equals 16 residues. The V gene's germline CDR1 is SEHNR and CDR2 FQNEAQ (reference sequence). With V trimmed by 5 bases and J by 6 bases, 11 bases remained unmatched. The chain's CDR3 is CASSAPGGRTSGELFF. CDR3 sequence (DNA): TGTGCCAGCAGCGCCCCGGGGGGGCGAACTTCCGGGGAGCTGTTTTTT.

The chain couples TRBV30 to TRBJ2-7; D is ambiguous. The CDR3 covers 13 residues. CDR1 is GTSNPN and CDR2 is SVGIG in the germline V gene (reference sequence). V lost 3 bases and J 3 bases, leaving 12 bases between the germline ends. CDR3 sequence: CAWRGRQDYEQYF. In DNA form, the CDR3 reads TGTGCCTGGAGAGGCAGGCAAGACTACGAGCAGTACTTC. Looking up the rest from reference TRBV30 and TRBJ2-7 gives the full variable domain: SQTIHQWPATLVQPVGSPLSLECTVEGTSNPNLYWYRQAAGRGLQLLFYSVGIGQISSEVPQNLSASRPQDRQFILSSKKLLLSDSGFYLCAWRGRQDYEQYFGPGTRLTVT.

This chain joins TRBV27 and TRBJ2-1, with 13 positions matching TRBD2. CDR1 and CDR2 (germline): MNHEY, SMNVEV (reference sequence). Trimming cost V 0 bases and J 5 bases; bases outside gene matches: 7. The CDR3 is made up of 18 amino acids. CDR3 nucleotide sequence: TGTGCCAGCAGTTTATCTCGGACTAGCGGGGGTCGGAACAATGAGCAGTTCTTC. It encodes CASSLSRTSGGRNNEQFF.